This T cell receptor (beta chain) was sequenced in a study of T cell responses to AZD1222 COVID-19 vaccine. Points from the study as a whole: Just a handful of people given AZD1222 tested seropositive at baseline. Vaccine-associated CD4 TCRs ranged over spike, dominating at 160-218 and 743-854. Clonal diversity may have been underestimated, and the donors were mostly white British, with more females than males.

Researchers grouped second doses given at about 4 or about 12 weeks into one pool. Some clones are missing from TCRdb's copy, which holds only in-frame ones; the method was immunoSEQ multiplex PCR. The sample holds 85,000 to 100,000 clones; roughly nine tenths are singletons and the top ten take roughly 5.1%. Germline CDR1 GTSNPN, CDR2 SVGIG (reference sequence). This CDR3 region has 14 residues. Trimming took 2 bases from V and 1 from J, leaving 8 bases between them. As concerns this clone: Its antigen is still unknown.

The TCR sequence derives from an adult who received the AZD1222 COVID-19 vaccine. The chain links TRBV30 to TRBJ1-4; unclear D gene. The sequences come from peripheral blood, collected 28 days after the second AZD1222 dose. For the CDR3, the DNA is TGTGCCTGGAGTCCGGCTGGAACTAATGAAAAACTGTTTTTT. This sequence encodes CAWSPAGTNEKLFF.